The 16 T cell receptor beta chains in this list originate from one sample, sequenced in a study of blood T cell repertoires in COVID-19. Profiling relied on immunoSEQ multiplex PCR, and the TCRdb table lists in-frame clones only, not all of them. The sample yields 150,000 or so clones, around 80% seen once. The specimen was peripheral blood. The receptors here all came from a human donor with acute or convalescent COVID-19. The donor label of this sample is uncertain.

The chain is built from TRBV5-4 and TRBJ2-1; 12 bases are shared with TRBD2. Germline V gene data show CDR1 as SGHNT and CDR2 as YYREEE (reference sequence). There are 14 residues in the CDR3. J lost 8 bases, V lost 0 bases, and 0 bases had no gene match. CDR3 nucleotides: TGTGCCAGCAGCTTGGGACTAGCGGGAGATGAGCAGTTCTTC. Amino acid sequence: CASSLGLAGDEQFF.

CDR3 bases: TGCGCCAGCTGGGGACAGGGGAGTACTGAAGCTTTCTTT. Residues: CASWGQGSTEAFF. The chain couples TRBV10-2 to TRBJ1-1, with TRBD1 identical over 10 bases. There are 13 residues in the CDR3. Germline V gene lookup returns CDR1 WSHSY and CDR2 SAAADI. With V trimmed by 8 bases and J by 5 bases, 5 bases remained unmatched.

In its sample, this clone was seen once. The V and J genes are TRBV3-1 (or the pseudogene TRBV3-2) and TRBJ1-2, with 8 bases matching TRBD1. This CDR3 spans 15 amino acids. The junction had 9 bases not matched to a gene; V was cut back by 3 bases and J by 6 bases. Germline assignment: CDR1 LGHDT and CDR2 YNNKEL (reference sequence). In DNA, the CDR3 is TGTGCCAGCAGCCAGGGGACAGGAATGACGGATGGCTACACCTTC. This translates into CASSQGTGMTDGYTF.

The chain uses TRBV11-2 and TRBJ1-2, with 9 bases matching TRBD1. Germline CDR1 reads SGHAT; CDR2 reads FQNNGV. Germline trimming cut 1 base from V and 2 bases from J; bases unmatched to any gene: 5. The CDR3 consists of 16 residues. CDR3 sequence (DNA): TGTGCCAGCAGCTTAGGAACAGGGGGCAGGAACTATGGCTACACCTTC. Translated: CASSLGTGGRNYGYTF.

The chain joins TRBV4-1 to TRBJ2-4, with TRBD1 matching 12 bases. Trimming took 4 bases from V and 2 from J; bases not matched to a gene: 9. The CDR3 totals 18 residues. CDR1 is MGHRA, CDR2 YSYEKL, per germline. The CDR3 DNA sequence: TGCGCCAGCAGCCTAGGCGGGACAGGGGGCGCGTCCAAAAACATTCAGTACTTC. Protein product: CASSLGGTGGASKNIQYF.

This chain joins TRBV5-1 and TRBJ1-6; D is possibly TRBD1 (6 bases). Trimming removed 1 base from V and 6 bases from J, with 11 bases in between. Germline V lookup: CDR1 SGHRS, CDR2 YFSETQ. The CDR3 consists of 15 residues. The CDR3 sequence: CASSLSGAGNSPLHF. CDR3 coding DNA: TGCGCCAGCAGCTTGTCAGGGGCCGGTAATTCACCCCTCCACTTT.

This chain connects TRBV7-2 to TRBJ1-6; D gene ambiguous. V dropped 6 bases and J dropped 0 bases, with 9 bases sitting between them. CDR1 is SGHTA and CDR2 is FQGNSA in the germline V gene. The CDR3 extends over 15 amino acids. CDR3 protein: CASSSESSYNSPLHF. CDR3 bases: TGTGCCAGCAGTTCCGAGAGCTCCTATAATTCACCCCTCCACTTT.

This chain uses TRBV4-1 with TRBJ1-1, with D possibly TRBD1 on 5 matching bases. Trimming took off 1 base at V and 0 bases at J, with 9 bases between the two ends. This CDR3 has 15 amino acids. From germline, CDR1 is MGHRA and CDR2 YSYEKL. For the CDR3, the DNA is TGCGCCAGCAGCCAAGTCCCACAGGTGAACACTGAAGCTTTCTTT. Protein: CASSQVPQVNTEAFF.

V and J are TRBV11-2 and TRBJ2-2, with D unclear. The CDR3 spans 12 residues. V gave up 5 bases and J gave up 1 base, with 2 bases separating them. Per germline, CDR1 SGHAT and CDR2 FQNNGV. The CDR3 reads CASSLNTGELFF. The CDR3 DNA is TGTGCCAGCAGCCTGAACACCGGGGAGCTGTTTTTT.

The rearrangement uses TRBV19 and TRBJ1-5, with no clear D. The V end was cut by 3 bases, the J end by 0 bases, with 9 bases between. Germline-derived CDR1 and CDR2 are LNHDA and SQIVND (reference sequence). The CDR3 is made up of 15 amino acids. CDR3 nucleotide sequence: TGTGCCAGTAGTATTGCTAGGAATAGCAATCAGCCCCAGCATTTT. This encodes CASSIARNSNQPQHF.

Turning to this clone: The sample carries other DNA sequences with the same CDR3. The chain recombines TRBV2 with TRBJ1-5; unclear D gene. The V gene lost 2 bases and the J gene lost 4 bases, with 12 bases spanning the gap. There are 15 residues in the CDR3. Germline V gives CDR1 SNHLY, CDR2 FYNNEI. Here the CDR3 reads CASSELGGSNQPQHF. The CDR3 region has the DNA TGTGCCAGCAGTGAACTGGGAGGGAGTAATCAGCCCCAGCATTTT.

The chain has TRBV29-1 and TRBJ2-5; 8 nucleotides line up with TRBD1. CDR3 size: 12 residues. Germline lookup yields CDR1 SQVTM and CDR2 ANQGSEA. Losses at the gene ends were 6 bases for V and 5 bases for J; bases not matched to a gene: 5. CDR3 sequence (DNA): TGCAGCGTAGGACAGGGACCGGAGACCCAGTACTTC. It specifies CSVGQGPETQYF.

This clone was found a few times. The chain recombines TRBV15 with TRBJ1-3, with D perhaps TRBD1 (5 bases). The V gene lost 5 bases and the J gene lost 7 bases, with 18 bases spanning the gap. Germline CDR1 reads LNHNV; CDR2 reads YYDKDF (reference sequence). The CDR3 extends over 15 amino acids. CDR3 protein: CATSFSGSGGNTIYF. CDR3 in DNA: TGTGCCACCAGCTTTTCAGGGTCCGGGGGGAACACCATATATTTT.

The chain uses TRBV3-1 (or the pseudogene TRBV3-2) and TRBJ1-4; weak D call: TRBD1 (5 bases). Germline assignment: CDR1 LGHDT and CDR2 YNNKEL (reference sequence). Trimming stripped 1 base from V and 8 bases from J, with 14 bases between. The CDR3 totals 15 residues. CDR3 nucleotide sequence: TGTGCCAGCAGCCAAGGGCCGGGGGTAGGGGAAAAACTGTTTTTT. This gives the protein CASSQGPGVGEKLFF.

This chain connects TRBV29-1 to TRBJ2-6, with unresolved D. The CDR3 extends over 15 amino acids. V was clipped by 5 bases and J by 0 bases, with 11 bases between them. Germline CDR1 SQVTM, CDR2 ANQGSEA. The CDR3 sequence is CSVPRFSSGANVLTF. The CDR3 DNA sequence: TGCAGCGTTCCCCGATTCAGCTCTGGGGCCAACGTCCTGACTTTC.

The CDR3, as DNA: TGTGCCAGCAGCTTCGGGGTGTCGGGTTCACCCCTCCACTTT. It translates to CASSFGVSGSPLHF. The chain carries TRBV11-1 and TRBJ1-6; D remains unclear. This CDR3 has 14 residues. Per the germline V gene, CDR1 is SGHAT and CDR2 is FQDESV (reference sequence). Trimming cost V 3 bases and J 9 bases, with 12 bases left between them.